The present T cell receptor (beta chain) was sequenced within a study of beta chain features in type 1 diabetes. Study-level background: There was similarity between patients and healthy donors in age, gender and cell yields.

General study results and limits: More deletions and fewer insertions at VDJ junctions were seen in type 1 diabetes patients. All four CD4+ subsets of Type 1 diabetes patients contained TCRB CDR3s that were moderately but significantly shorter. Any PCR bias toward short templates would affect both groups alike.

As for this clone: As yet, its antigen is unknown.

Germline assignment: CDR1 LGHNA and CDR2 YNFKEQ. V lost 0 bases and J lost 4; bases outside the gene matches: 14. CDR3 size: 20 residues. Every isolated RNA sample was fully reverse transcribed, so sequencing captured expressed TCRB transcripts. The table came from immunoSEQ multiplex PCR; TCRdb's copy has only in-frame clones and leaves some out. The sample includes approximately 600,000 clones, around 12% of them seen just once. This TCR came from a man aged 25 to 45 with type 1 diabetes. The rearrangement uses TRBV4-2 and TRBJ2-3, with 12 bases identical to TRBD2. Input material: naive CD4+ T cells from blood. The CDR3 DNA is TGTGCCAGCAGCCAAGATATGGCTAGCGGGGGGGCGGGTACGGCAGATACGCAGTATTTT. This codes for CASSQDMASGGAGTADTQYF.